This T cell receptor beta chain emerged from a study of CD4 T cells in relation to SARS-CoV-2 and coronaviruses. Study at large: TCR beta CDR3s were sequenced after approximately ten-day antigen culture of PBMCs.

The unexposed donors gave CD4+ T cells in 2011-2018, prior to COVID-19. Isolation of CD4+ T cells took place after around eleven days in culture. Profiling relied on immunoSEQ multiplex PCR, and the TCRdb table lists in-frame clones only, not all of them. This sample yields roughly 25,000 clones, of which 76% are seen a single time; 20% to 25% belongs to the top ten. The study, taken as a whole, reports: Each donor contributed either pre-pandemic or post-infection samples, not both.

On this clone: Its matching antigen is unknown.

With 2 bases removed from V and 8 bases from J, the gap between germline ends came to 12 bases. Germline CDR1 SEHNR, CDR2 FQNEAQ (reference sequence). The CDR3 loop spans 13 amino acids. The TCR comes from a human donor in good health. This chain links TRBV7-9 with TRBJ1-2; unclear D gene. The specimen was CD4+ T cells from PBMCs, cultured in vitro. Here the CDR3 reads CASSLPQDGGYTF. The CDR3 region has the DNA TGTGCCAGCAGCTTACCTCAGGACGGCGGCTACACCTTC.